This TCR beta chain originates from a study of cytomegalovirus exposure and HLA in healthy donors. The donors comprised healthy bone marrow donors. In nominal health when sampled, donors likely had unrecorded immune exposures nonetheless. Whole-study findings and limits: For cytomegalovirus status, the classifier reportedly gave diagnoses with high specificity and sensitivity.

After removal of 6 bases from V and 4 bases from J, the junction contained 19 bases not matched to a gene. CDR1 is MDHEN and CDR2 is SYDVKM in the germline V gene. The CDR3 runs to 19 residues. About this clone itself: The antigen remains undetermined.

The PCR employed 60 Vbeta primers together with 13 Jbeta primers. Clones were read by immunoSEQ multiplex PCR, and TCRdb kept only the in-frame ones, dropping some. The table shows 110,000 to 150,000 clones, with roughly 75% occurring only once. The sample consisted of PBMCs. This TCR derives from a female donor in good health and CMV-seronegative. The genes are TRBV28 and TRBJ2-3, with 10 bases lining up with TRBD1. The CDR3 DNA follows: TGTGCCAGCAGGATGGAAATGACAGGGGGCGTCTCTCGATCAGATACGCAGTATTTT. Its translation: CASRMEMTGGVSRSDTQYF.